A selection of T cell receptor beta chains follows, all from one sample in a study of regulatory T cells in long-lasting Graves disease. Via MiXCR, TCRdb re-called the multiplex PCR reads, giving one row per CDR3 protein. This table has 300,000 to 450,000 distinct CDR3 sequences, about a sixth appearing once. This specimen was peripheral blood mononuclear cells (PBMCs), taken at new diagnosis, from a patient treated with antithyroid drugs. These receptors were taken from a female donor with Graves disease. Each CDR3 is given with its conserved first and last residue. D genes are given only for firm matches. Where a row states a size, it is once, few, many or the class of an expanded clone; other rows omit it.

j_call clone_size v_call d_call cdr3_nt cdr3_aa
TRBJ2-5 many TRBV12-5 - TGTGCTAGTGGTACGAGCACGGTTTTGGAGACCCAGTACTTC CASGTSTVLETQYF
TRBJ1-5 many TRBV4-1 - TGCGCCAGCAGCCAAGAGGGGGCCGAGGATCAGCCCCAGCATTTT CASSQEGAEDQPQHF
TRBJ2-1 many TRBV24-1 TRBD2 TGTGCCACCAGTGACGTTACTAGCGGGAGGGCCAGTGAGCAGTTCTTC CATSDVTSGRASEQFF
TRBJ1-2 - TRBV6-2/TRBV6-3 - TGTGCCAGCAGTCCCCGCGGACCGGGCCGGTATGGCTACACCTTC CASSPRGPGRYGYTF
TRBJ1-5 many TRBV19 - TGTGCCAGTAGTCTGGGACGCCGAAGGAATAGCAATCAGCCCCAGCATTTT CASSLGRRRNSNQPQHF
TRBJ1-1 many TRBV11-2 TRBD1 TGTGCCAGCAGCTCGCCAGGGGGGAACACTGAAGCTTTCTTT CASSSPGGNTEAFF
TRBJ2-5 many TRBV27 - TGTGCCAGCAGTTTACCGGGGGAGACCCAGTACTTC CASSLPGETQYF
TRBJ1-4 - TRBV7-8 - TGTGCCAGCTCACCCCCGCGTGAAAAACTGTTTTTT CASSPPREKLFF
TRBJ1-2 many TRBV12-3/TRBV12-4 - TGTGCCAGCAGACGGGGGTATGGCTACACCTTC CASRRGYGYTF
TRBJ1-1 many TRBV7-9 - TGTGCCAGCAGCTTAATAGTCGCTGAAGCTTTCTTT CASSLIVAEAFF
TRBJ1-2 many TRBV6-1 TRBD1 TGTGCCAGCAGTGAATTGAGATTGACAGGGTACTATGGCTACACCTTC CASSELRLTGYYGYTF
TRBJ2-5 many TRBV29-1 - TGCAGCGTTGAAAGGCGGGTAGAGACCCAGTACTTC CSVERRVETQYF
TRBJ2-3 many TRBV5-1 TRBD2 TGCGCCAGCAGCCCCGGGACTAGCGGTGATAATACGCAGTATTTT CASSPGTSGDNTQYF
TRBJ2-1 - TRBV29-1 - TGCAGCGTTCTTGGGGGGAAAGGGGAGCAGTTCTTC CSVLGGKGEQFF
TRBJ1-6 - TRBV4-1 - TGCGCCAGCAGCCAAGGGACTGCCTATTCACCCCTCCACTTT CASSQGTAYSPLHF
TRBJ2-7 many TRBV7-2 - TGTGCCAGCAGTTTGGACAGTGTCTACGAGCAGTACTTC CASSLDSVYEQYF
TRBJ2-7 many TRBV5-1 TRBD1 TGCGCCAGCAGCTTGTTCCTGACAGGGGGCGCGCACGAGCAGTACTTC CASSLFLTGGAHEQYF
TRBJ1-5 many TRBV2 - TGTGCCAGCAAGTTCGAGCCAGGGCTACTTCCCCAGCATTTT CASKFEPGLLPQHF
TRBJ2-2 few TRBV28 - TGTGCCAGCAGTTTCCCCGGGGATAACGGGGCCGGGGAGCTGTTTTTT CASSFPGDNGAGELFF
TRBJ2-3 many TRBV6-2/TRBV6-3 - TGTGCCAGCAGTTACCGATTTTCAGATACGCAGTATTTT CASSYRFSDTQYF
TRBJ2-1 many TRBV27 TRBD2 TGTGCCAGCAGTCTCCTAGCGGGAAGAACCTACAATGAGCAGTTCTTC CASSLLAGRTYNEQFF
TRBJ2-5 many TRBV6-1 - TGTGCCAGCAGTATTTTTCGGGAGACCCAGTACTTC CASSIFRETQYF
TRBJ1-1 many TRBV5-1 TRBD1 TGTGCCAGTAGTACTGGACAGGGAGGCACTGAAGCTTTCTTT CASSTGQGGTEAFF
TRBJ1-5 many TRBV28 - TGTGCCAGCAGCCCAGGGGACCGGATTCAGCCCCAGCATTTT CASSPGDRIQPQHF
TRBJ2-2 - TRBV7-9 - TGTGCCAGCAGCTTAGATCGGCGAACCGGGGAGCTGTTTTTT CASSLDRRTGELFF
TRBJ2-3 few TRBV5-1 - TGCGCCAGCAGCTTTTTCGGGACTCAAGGTGGAGATACGCAGTATTTT CASSFFGTQGGDTQYF
TRBJ2-7 many TRBV20-1 - TGCAGTGCGAGGGGGTCGACAGGAAACTACGAGCAGTACTTC CSARGSTGNYEQYF
TRBJ1-3 many TRBV12-3/TRBV12-4 - TGTGCCAGCAGTATCGGGACACCGAACTCTGGAAACACCATATATTTT CASSIGTPNSGNTIYF
TRBJ1-2 few TRBV5-6 TRBD1 TGTGCCAGCACCGACCGAATACAGGGGAATTATGGCTACACCTTC CASTDRIQGNYGYTF
TRBJ2-1 many TRBV6-1 - TGTGCCAGCAGCCCCGGGACCCCCCACGGAAATGAGCAGTTCTTC CASSPGTPHGNEQFF